These 3 T cell receptor beta chains came from one sample sequenced in a study of cytomegalovirus exposure and HLA in healthy donors. Researchers ran the PCR with 60 Vbeta and 13 Jbeta primers. Sequencing was performed with immunoSEQ multiplex PCR; in TCRdb, only in-frame clones are kept and a portion is missing. The sample holds some 120,000 clones, approximately 80% seen once. The specimen was PBMCs. The receptor source for this set is a man aged 18 to 29 in good health and CMV-seronegative.

The chain combines TRBV6-5 with TRBJ2-1; 7 bases map to TRBD2. V was pared by 4 bases and J by 5 bases, with 2 bases of the junction left unmatched. Per germline, CDR1 MNHEY and CDR2 SVGAGI. The CDR3 runs to 13 residues. The CDR3 region is CASSWGRDNEQFF. The CDR3, as DNA: TGTGCCAGCAGTTGGGGGAGGGACAATGAGCAGTTCTTC.

The V call is TRBV18, the J call TRBJ1-5; 9 nucleotides align to TRBD1. Losses at the gene ends were 2 bases for V and 5 bases for J; bases not matched to a gene: 4. Germline-derived CDR1 and CDR2 are KGHSH and LQKENI. The CDR3 runs to 15 residues. The CDR3 region has the DNA TGTGCCAGCTCACCAAAGACAGGGGGTGATCAGCCCCAGCATTTT. It specifies CASSPKTGGDQPQHF.

The chain has TRBV4-1 and TRBJ2-1, with 9 bases matching TRBD1. This CDR3 has 14 residues. Per germline, CDR1 MGHRA and CDR2 YSYEKL. V trimming: 3 bases; J trimming: 6 bases; junction bases outside the gene matches: 3. CDR3 DNA: TGCGCCAGCAGCCACCAGACAGGGGGCAATGAGCAGTTCTTC. Translated: CASSHQTGGNEQFF.